The 16 T cell receptor beta chains reported below all come from one sample, sequenced in a study. TCRdb re-analysed the 5' RACE reads in MiXCR, keeping a single row per CDR3 protein. The sample holds several thousand distinct CDR3 sequences; around 44% are singletons and the top ten take about 3%. Cells sorted as Tregs were CD4+, CD25+ and CD127-/low. The sample was Tregs sorted from a lymph node. The receptor set was obtained from a female donor with breast cancer.

This clonotype was found once. This chain links TRBV4-1 with TRBJ1-1, with TRBD1 as a possible D gene (5 bases). Germline V CDR1 and CDR2: MGHRA, YSYEKL. This CDR3 contains 13 residues. The V and J ends lost 1 base and 5 bases respectively, with 8 bases between them. In DNA form, the CDR3 reads TGCGCCAGCAGCCAAGCGCACAGGACTGAAGCTTTCTTT. It yields the protein CASSQAHRTEAFF.

This clonotype was observed a few times. The V and J genes are TRBV5-1 and TRBJ2-1, with D perhaps TRBD2 (6 bases). Trimming cost V 0 bases and J 5 bases, with 9 bases left between them. The germline CDR1 and CDR2 sequences are SGHRS and YFSETQ. This CDR3 contains 14 residues. The chain's CDR3 is CASSLAGGDNEQFF. For the CDR3, the DNA is TGCGCCAGCAGCTTGGCCGGAGGGGACAATGAGCAGTTCTTC.

V usage is TRBV20-1 and J usage is TRBJ1-2; no definite D call. The CDR3 spans 13 residues. CDR1 DFQATT and CDR2 SNEGSKA come from the germline V gene (reference sequence). V shed 2 bases and J shed 3 bases, with 10 bases lying between them. CDR3: CSARMEAYYGYTF. The CDR3 region has the DNA TGCAGTGCTAGAATGGAGGCCTACTATGGCTACACCTTC.

V is TRBV24-1 and J is TRBJ2-3; 8 positions agree with TRBD1. Trimming at V came to 4 bases and at J to 6 bases, leaving 11 bases not matched to a gene. From germline, CDR1 is KGHDR and CDR2 SFDVKD. The CDR3 loop spans 16 amino acids. CDR3 coding DNA: TGTGCCACCAGTGAACCGGGACAGGAAGGCATCGATACGCAGTATTTT. It is translated as CATSEPGQEGIDTQYF.

V usage is TRBV27 and J usage is TRBJ1-5; the match to TRBD1 covers 9 bases. V trimming: 5 bases; J trimming: 4 bases; junction bases outside the gene matches: 6. The CDR3 extends over 15 amino acids. In germline, CDR1 is MNHEY, CDR2 SMNVEV (reference sequence). The CDR3, as DNA: TGTGCCAGCAGTCCGACAGGGGGAGGAAATCAGCCCCAGCATTTT. Its translation is CASSPTGGGNQPQHF.

This clonotype was detected only a few times. This chain links TRBV12-3 or TRBV12-4 with TRBJ2-1; 12 bases agree with TRBD2. J gave up 8 bases and V 5 bases, and 13 bases lay outside the gene matches. This CDR3 is 17 amino acids long. Here the CDR3 DNA reads TGTGCCAGCAGTCTGTGGACTAGCGGGGTGGGAGCGGATGAGCAGTTCTTC. Residues: CASSLWTSGVGADEQFF.

Concerning this clonotype: At one of its ends the junction is not consistent with the germline gene, which may arise from a read error. The rearrangement uses TRBV7-7 and TRBJ2-5, with D perhaps TRBD2 (5 bases). The germline CDR1 and CDR2 sequences are SSHAT and FNYEAQ (reference sequence). This CDR3 comprises 16 residues. Written as DNA, the CDR3 is TGTGCTAACAGCCCCGGGATCTCAAGGGAATGGGAGACCCAGAACTTC. As protein: CANSPGISREWETQNF.

The genes are TRBV5-6 and TRBJ2-1, with TRBD1 as a possible D gene (5 bases). CDR1 SGHDT and CDR2 YYEEEE come from the germline V gene. V was shortened by 4 bases and J by 5 bases, with 13 bases between the two germline ends. The CDR3 extends over 14 amino acids. The CDR3 is CASSAPAGNNEQFF. The DNA of the CDR3 is TGTGCCAGCAGCGCCCCCGCAGGGAACAATGAGCAGTTCTTC. Full variable domain (remainder filled in from reference TRBV5-6 and TRBJ2-1): DAGVTQSPTHLIKTRGQQVTLRCSPKSGHDTVSWYQQALGQGPQFIFQYYEEEERQRGNFPDRFSGHQFPNYSSELNVNALLLGDSALYLCASSAPAGNNEQFFGPGTRLTVL.

This chain links TRBV2 with TRBJ2-7; D gene unclear. CDR3 length: 12 residues. Germline V gene sequence: CDR1 SNHLY, CDR2 FYNNEI. V was shortened by 9 bases and J by 7 bases, with 16 bases between the two germline ends. The CDR3 loop is CASGPANGEQYF. CDR3 coding DNA: TGTGCCAGTGGGCCGGCCAATGGGGAGCAGTACTTC.

The gene calls are TRBV20-1 and TRBJ2-1; TRBD2 is a possible D gene (6 bases). This CDR3 comprises 14 residues. Germline V gene data show CDR1 as DFQATT and CDR2 as SNEGSKA (reference sequence). Trimming removed 5 bases at V and 0 bases at J, with 11 bases between. The CDR3, as DNA: TGCAGTGCTGAGCTAGCGCCCTCCTACAATGAGCAGTTCTTC. Its protein product is CSAELAPSYNEQFF.

The rearrangement joins TRBV28 to TRBJ1-2; D ambiguous. The V end was cut by 5 bases, the J end by 4 bases, with 20 bases between. Germline loops: CDR1 MDHEN, CDR2 SYDVKM. This CDR3 is built from 16 residues. This chain's CDR3 is CASSAWMLDAPYGYTF. The CDR3 region has the DNA TGTGCCAGCAGTGCTTGGATGTTGGACGCTCCCTATGGCTACACCTTC.

Only one count was recorded for this clonotype. The chain has TRBV10-3 and TRBJ2-1; D may be TRBD1 or TRBD2 (6 bases each). The CDR3 sequence is 14 residues long. The V and J ends lost 4 bases and 3 bases respectively, with 10 bases between them. In germline, CDR1 is ENHRY, CDR2 SYGVKD. CDR3 in amino acids: CAISGGGGYNEQFF. DNA of the CDR3: TGTGCCATCAGTGGAGGGGGAGGCTACAATGAGCAGTTCTTC.

This rearrangement joins TRBV7-6 to TRBJ2-3; 8 bases are a match to TRBD1. CDR3 length: 16 amino acids. V lost 1 base and J lost 2; bases outside the gene matches: 5. Germline V gives CDR1 SGHVS, CDR2 FNYEAQ. Here the CDR3 reads CASSLVSGQDTDTQYF. CDR3 DNA: TGTGCCAGCAGCTTAGTGTCGGGACAGGACACAGATACGCAGTATTTT.

The chain combines TRBV4-1 with TRBJ2-1; maybe TRBD2 (6 bases). The CDR3 spans 16 residues. Trimming stripped 0 bases from V and 3 bases from J, with 12 bases between. From germline, CDR1 is MGHRA and CDR2 YSYEKL. The CDR3 sequence: CASSQEQGGSYNEQFF. The CDR3 DNA follows: TGCGCCAGCAGCCAAGAGCAGGGAGGAAGCTACAATGAGCAGTTCTTC.

The genes are TRBV4-1 and TRBJ1-2; 7 positions agree with TRBD1. J lost 0 bases, V lost 0 bases, and 4 bases had no gene match. Per the germline V gene, CDR1 is MGHRA and CDR2 is YSYEKL. This CDR3 has 16 residues. CDR3 sequence (DNA): TGCGCCAGCAGCCAAGATCAAACAGGGGCTAACTATGGCTACACCTTC. Amino acid sequence: CASSQDQTGANYGYTF.

The chain combines TRBV5-1 with TRBJ2-6; TRBD2 agrees at 11 bases. V lost 0 bases to trimming and J lost 1 base; unmatched junction nucleotides: 15. The CDR3 extends over 22 amino acids. Looked up from germline, CDR1 is SGHRS and CDR2 is YFSETQ. The CDR3 protein is CASSLGVAGGPRRLSGANVLTF. The DNA of the CDR3 is TGCGCCAGCAGCTTGGGAGTAGCGGGAGGGCCTAGGCGGTTGTCTGGGGCCAACGTCCTGACTTTC.